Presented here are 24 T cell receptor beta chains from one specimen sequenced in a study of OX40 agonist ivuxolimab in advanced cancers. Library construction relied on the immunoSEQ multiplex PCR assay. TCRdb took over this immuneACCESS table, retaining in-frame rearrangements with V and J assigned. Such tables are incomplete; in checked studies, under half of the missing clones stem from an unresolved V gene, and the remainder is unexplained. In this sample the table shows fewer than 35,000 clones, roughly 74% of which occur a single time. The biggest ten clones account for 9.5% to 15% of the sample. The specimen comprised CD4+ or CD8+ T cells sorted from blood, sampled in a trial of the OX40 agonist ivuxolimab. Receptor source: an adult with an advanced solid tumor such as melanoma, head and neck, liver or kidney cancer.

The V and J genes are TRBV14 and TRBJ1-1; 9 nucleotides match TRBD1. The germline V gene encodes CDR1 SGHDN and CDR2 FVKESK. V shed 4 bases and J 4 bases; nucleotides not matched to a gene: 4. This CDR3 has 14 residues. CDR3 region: CASSRMTGGTEAFF. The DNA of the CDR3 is TGTGCCAGCAGCCGGATGACAGGGGGCACTGAAGCTTTCTTT.

DNA for the CDR3: TGTGCCAGCATCAGCGGGGATATAAAAAACATTCAGTACTTC. Protein product: CASISGDIKNIQYF. V gene TRBV6-6 combines with J gene TRBJ2-4; 7 nucleotides line up with TRBD2. With 7 bases clipped from V and 4 bases from J, the junction kept 7 bases outside the gene matches. Per germline, CDR1 MNHNY and CDR2 SVGAGI (reference sequence). CDR3 length equals 14 residues.

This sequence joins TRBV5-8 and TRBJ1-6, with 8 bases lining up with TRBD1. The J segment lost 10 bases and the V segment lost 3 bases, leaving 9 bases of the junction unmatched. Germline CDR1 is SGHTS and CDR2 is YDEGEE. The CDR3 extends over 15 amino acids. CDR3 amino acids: CASSSGTGELSPLHF. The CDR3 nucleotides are TGTGCCAGCAGCTCGGGGACAGGTGAGCTGTCACCCCTCCACTTT.

CDR3 amino acids: CASSDPGYYGYTF. The DNA of the CDR3 is TGCGCCAGCAGCGACCCGGGGTACTATGGCTACACCTTC. The rearrangement joins TRBV5-1 to TRBJ1-2; D call uncertain. V gave up 4 bases and J gave up 3 bases, with 10 bases separating them. Germline V gene lookup returns CDR1 SGHRS and CDR2 YFSETQ. The CDR3 contains 13 residues.

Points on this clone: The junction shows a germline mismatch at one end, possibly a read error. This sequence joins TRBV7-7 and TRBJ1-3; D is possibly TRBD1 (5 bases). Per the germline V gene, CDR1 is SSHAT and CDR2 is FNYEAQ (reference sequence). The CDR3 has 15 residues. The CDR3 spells CASSLGGNSGNIIYF. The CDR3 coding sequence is TGTGCCAGCAGCTTGGGGGGGAACTCTGGAAACATCATATATTTT.

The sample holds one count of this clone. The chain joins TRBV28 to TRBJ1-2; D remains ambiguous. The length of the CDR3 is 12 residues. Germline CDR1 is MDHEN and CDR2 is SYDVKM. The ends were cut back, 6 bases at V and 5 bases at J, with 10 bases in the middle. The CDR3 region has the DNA TGTGCCAGCAGCCTAAATCTATATGGCTACACCTTC. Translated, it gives CASSLNLYGYTF.

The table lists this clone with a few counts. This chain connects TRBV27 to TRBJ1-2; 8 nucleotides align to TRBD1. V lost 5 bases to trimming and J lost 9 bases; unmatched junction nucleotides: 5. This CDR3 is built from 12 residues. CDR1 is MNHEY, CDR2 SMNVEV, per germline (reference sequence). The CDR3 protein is CASSPGQGSYTF. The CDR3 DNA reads TGTGCCAGCAGTCCAGGACAGGGAAGCTACACCTTC.

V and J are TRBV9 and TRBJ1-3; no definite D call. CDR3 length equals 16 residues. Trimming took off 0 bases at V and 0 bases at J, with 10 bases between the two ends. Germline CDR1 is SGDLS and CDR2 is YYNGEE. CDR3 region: CASSVGGSSSGNTIYF. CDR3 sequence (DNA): TGTGCCAGCAGCGTAGGTGGGTCGAGCTCTGGAAACACCATATATTTT.

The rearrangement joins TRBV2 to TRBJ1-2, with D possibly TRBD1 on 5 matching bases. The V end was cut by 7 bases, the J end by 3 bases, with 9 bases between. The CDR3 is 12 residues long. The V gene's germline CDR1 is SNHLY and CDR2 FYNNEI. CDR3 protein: CASTTGDYGYTF. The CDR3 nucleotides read TGTGCCAGCACTACGGGGGACTATGGCTACACCTTC.

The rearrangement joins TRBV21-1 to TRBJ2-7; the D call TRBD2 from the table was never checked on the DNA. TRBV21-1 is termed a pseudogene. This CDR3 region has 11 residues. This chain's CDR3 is CASSTGYEQYF. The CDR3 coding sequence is TGTGCCAGCAGCACGGGGTACGAGCAGTACTTC.

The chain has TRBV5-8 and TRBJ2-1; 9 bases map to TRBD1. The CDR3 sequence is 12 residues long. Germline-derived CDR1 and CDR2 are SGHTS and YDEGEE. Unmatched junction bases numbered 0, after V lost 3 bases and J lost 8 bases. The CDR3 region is CASSWTGDEQFF. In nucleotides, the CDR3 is TGTGCCAGCAGCTGGACAGGGGATGAGCAGTTCTTC.

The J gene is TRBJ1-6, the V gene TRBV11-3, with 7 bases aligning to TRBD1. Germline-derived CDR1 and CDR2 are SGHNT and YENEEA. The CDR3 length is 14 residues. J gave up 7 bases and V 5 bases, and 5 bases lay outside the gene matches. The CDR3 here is CASSRQGGNSPLHF. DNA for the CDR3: TGTGCCAGCAGCCGACAGGGTGGGAATTCACCCCTCCACTTT.

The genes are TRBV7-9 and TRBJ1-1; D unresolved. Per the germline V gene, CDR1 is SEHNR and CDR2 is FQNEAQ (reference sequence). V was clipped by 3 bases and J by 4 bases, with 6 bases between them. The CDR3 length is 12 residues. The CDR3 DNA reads TGTGCCAGCAGCTTCGGAAGCACTGAAGCTTTCTTT. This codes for CASSFGSTEAFF.

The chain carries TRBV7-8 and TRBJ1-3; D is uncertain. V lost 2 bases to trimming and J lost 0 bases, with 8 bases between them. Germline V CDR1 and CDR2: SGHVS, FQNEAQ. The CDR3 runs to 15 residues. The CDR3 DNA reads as TGTGCCAGCAGCTTAAAGGGTTTCTCTGGAAACACCATATATTTT. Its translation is CASSLKGFSGNTIYF.

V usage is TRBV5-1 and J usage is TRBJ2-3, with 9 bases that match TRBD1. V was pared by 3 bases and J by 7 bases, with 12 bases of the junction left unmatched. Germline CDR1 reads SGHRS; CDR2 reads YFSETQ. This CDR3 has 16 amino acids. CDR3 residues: CASSSFTGQGSHTQYF. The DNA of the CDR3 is TGCGCCAGCAGCTCATTTACGGGACAGGGTTCACATACGCAGTATTTT. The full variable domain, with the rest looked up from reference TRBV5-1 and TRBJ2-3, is KAGVTQTPRYLIKTRGQQVTLSCSPISGHRSVSWYQQTPGQGLQFLFEYFSETQRNKGNFPGRFSGRQFSNSRSEMNVSTLELGDSALYLCASSSFTGQGSHTQYFGPGTRLTVL.

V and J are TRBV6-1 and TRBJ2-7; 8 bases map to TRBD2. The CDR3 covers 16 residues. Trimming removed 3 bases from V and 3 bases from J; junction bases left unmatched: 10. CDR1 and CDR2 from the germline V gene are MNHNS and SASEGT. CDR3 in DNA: TGTGCCAGCAGTGAGGCGCGGCGGGGGGTATTCTACGAGCAGTACGTC. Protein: CASSEARRGVFYEQYV.

DNA of the CDR3: TGTGCCAGCAGCTTAGGGACTAGCGGGGCTCCCGGGGAGCTGTTTTTT. Translation: CASSLGTSGAPGELFF. V usage is TRBV7-6 and J usage is TRBJ2-2; 12 bases are shared with TRBD2. Germline loops: CDR1 SGHVS, CDR2 FNYEAQ. The ends lost 1 base at V and 6 bases at J; junction bases unmatched: 3. The CDR3 loop spans 16 amino acids.

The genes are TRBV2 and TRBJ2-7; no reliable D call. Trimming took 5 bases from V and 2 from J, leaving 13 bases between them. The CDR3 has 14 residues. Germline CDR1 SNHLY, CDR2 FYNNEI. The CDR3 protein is CASSRWASPYEQYF. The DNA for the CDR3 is TGTGCCAGCAGTCGTTGGGCCTCCCCCTACGAGCAGTACTTC.

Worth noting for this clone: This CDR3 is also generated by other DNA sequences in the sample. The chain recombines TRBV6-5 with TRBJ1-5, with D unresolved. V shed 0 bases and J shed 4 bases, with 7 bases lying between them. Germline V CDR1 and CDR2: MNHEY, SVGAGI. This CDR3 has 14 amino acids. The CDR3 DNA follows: TGTGCCAGCAGTTACTCTGGAGGGAATCAGCCCCAGCATTTT. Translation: CASSYSGGNQPQHF.

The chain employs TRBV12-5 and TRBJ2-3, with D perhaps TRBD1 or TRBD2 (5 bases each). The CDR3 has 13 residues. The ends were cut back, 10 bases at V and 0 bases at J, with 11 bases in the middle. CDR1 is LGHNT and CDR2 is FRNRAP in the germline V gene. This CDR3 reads CATGQGSTDTQYF. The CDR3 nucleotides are TGTGCTACGGGGCAGGGAAGCACAGATACGCAGTATTTT.

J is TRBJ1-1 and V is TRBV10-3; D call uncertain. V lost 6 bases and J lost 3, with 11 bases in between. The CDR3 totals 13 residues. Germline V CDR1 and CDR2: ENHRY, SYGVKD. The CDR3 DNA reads TGTGCCATCAGACCTCAGGTCGACACTGAAGCTTTCTTT. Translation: CAIRPQVDTEAFF.

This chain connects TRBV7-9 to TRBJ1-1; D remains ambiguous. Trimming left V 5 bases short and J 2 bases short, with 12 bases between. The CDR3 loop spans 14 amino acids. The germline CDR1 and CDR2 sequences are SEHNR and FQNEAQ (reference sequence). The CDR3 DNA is TGTGCCAGCAGCGAGCAACGGTTCAACACTGAAGCTTTCTTT. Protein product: CASSEQRFNTEAFF.

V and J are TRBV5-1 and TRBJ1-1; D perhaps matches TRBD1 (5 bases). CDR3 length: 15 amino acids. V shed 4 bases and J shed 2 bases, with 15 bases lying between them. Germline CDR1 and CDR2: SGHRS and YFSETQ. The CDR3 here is CASSPGGGYNTEAFF. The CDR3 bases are TGCGCCAGCAGCCCTGGGGGGGGATACAACACTGAAGCTTTCTTT.

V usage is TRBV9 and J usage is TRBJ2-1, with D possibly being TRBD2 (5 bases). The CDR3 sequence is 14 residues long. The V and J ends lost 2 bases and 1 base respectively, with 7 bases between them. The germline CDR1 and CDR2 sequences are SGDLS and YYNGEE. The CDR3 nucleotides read TGTGCCAGCAGCGTTGGACTTTCCTACAATGAGCAGTTCTTC. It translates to CASSVGLSYNEQFF.